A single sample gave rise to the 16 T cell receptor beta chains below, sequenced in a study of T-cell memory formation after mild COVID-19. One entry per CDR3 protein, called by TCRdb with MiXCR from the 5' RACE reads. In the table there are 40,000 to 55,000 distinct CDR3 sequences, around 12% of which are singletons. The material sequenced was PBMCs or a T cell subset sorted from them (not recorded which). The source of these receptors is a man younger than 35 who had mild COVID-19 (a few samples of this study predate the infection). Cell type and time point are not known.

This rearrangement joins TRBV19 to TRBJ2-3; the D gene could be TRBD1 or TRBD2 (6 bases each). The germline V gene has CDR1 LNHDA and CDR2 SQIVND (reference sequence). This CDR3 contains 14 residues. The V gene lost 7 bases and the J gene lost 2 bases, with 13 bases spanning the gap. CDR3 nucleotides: TGTGCCAGTAATCCACGGGGGCCCACAGATACGCAGTATTTT. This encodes CASNPRGPTDTQYF.

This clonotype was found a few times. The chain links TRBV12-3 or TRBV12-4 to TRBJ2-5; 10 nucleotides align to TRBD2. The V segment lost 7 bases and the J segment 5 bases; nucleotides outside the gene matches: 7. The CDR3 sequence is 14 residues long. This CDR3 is CASISGRAGETQYF. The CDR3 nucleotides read TGTGCCAGCATCAGCGGGAGGGCAGGGGAGACCCAGTACTTC.

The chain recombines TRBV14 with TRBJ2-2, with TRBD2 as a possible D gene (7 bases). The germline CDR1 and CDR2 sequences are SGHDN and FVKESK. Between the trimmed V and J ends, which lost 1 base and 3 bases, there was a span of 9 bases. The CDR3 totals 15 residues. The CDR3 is CASSQAGGHTGELFF. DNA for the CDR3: TGTGCCAGCAGCCAAGCCGGGGGGCACACCGGGGAGCTGTTTTTT.

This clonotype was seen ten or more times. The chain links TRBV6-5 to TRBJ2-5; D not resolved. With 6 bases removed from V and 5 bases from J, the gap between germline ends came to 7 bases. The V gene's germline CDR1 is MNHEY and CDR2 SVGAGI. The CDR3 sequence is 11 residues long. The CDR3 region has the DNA TGTGCCAGCAGGGCCGTCGAGACCCAGTACTTC. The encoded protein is CASRAVETQYF.

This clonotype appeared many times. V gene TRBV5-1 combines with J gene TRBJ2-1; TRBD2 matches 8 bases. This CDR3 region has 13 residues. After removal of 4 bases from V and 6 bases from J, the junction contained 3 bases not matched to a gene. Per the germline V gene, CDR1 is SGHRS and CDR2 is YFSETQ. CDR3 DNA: TGCGCCAGCAGCCTCGGGGGGGCCAATGAGCAGTTCTTC. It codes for CASSLGGANEQFF.

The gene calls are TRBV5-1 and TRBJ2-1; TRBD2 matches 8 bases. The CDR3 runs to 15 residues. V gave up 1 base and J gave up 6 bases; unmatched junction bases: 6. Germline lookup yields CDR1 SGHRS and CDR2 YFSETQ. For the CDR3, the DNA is TGCGCCAGCAGCTTGTTAGCGGGGCGTTTCAATGAGCAGTTCTTC. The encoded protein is CASSLLAGRFNEQFF.

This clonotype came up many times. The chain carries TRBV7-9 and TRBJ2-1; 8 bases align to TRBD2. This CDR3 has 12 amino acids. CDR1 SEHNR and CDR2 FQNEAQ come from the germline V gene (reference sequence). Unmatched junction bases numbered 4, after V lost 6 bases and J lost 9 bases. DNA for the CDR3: TGTGCCAGCAGTCTTACTAGCGGTGAGCAGTTCTTC. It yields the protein CASSLTSGEQFF. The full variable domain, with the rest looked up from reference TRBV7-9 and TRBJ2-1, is DTGVSQNPRHKITKRGQNVTFRCDPISEHNRLYWYRQTLGQGPEFLTYFQNEAQLEKSRLLSDRFSAERPKGSFSTLEIQRTEQGDSAMYLCASSLTSGEQFFGPGTRLTVL.

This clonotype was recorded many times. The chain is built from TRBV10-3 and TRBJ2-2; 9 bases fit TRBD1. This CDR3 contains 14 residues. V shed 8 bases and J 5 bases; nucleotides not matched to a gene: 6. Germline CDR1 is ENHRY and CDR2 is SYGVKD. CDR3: CAIGTGGQTGELFF. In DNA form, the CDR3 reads TGTGCCATCGGTACAGGGGGCCAGACCGGGGAGCTGTTTTTT.

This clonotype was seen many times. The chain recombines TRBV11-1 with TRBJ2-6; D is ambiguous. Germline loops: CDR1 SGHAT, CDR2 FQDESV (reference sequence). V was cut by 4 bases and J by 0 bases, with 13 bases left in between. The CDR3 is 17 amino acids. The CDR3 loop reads CASSSFQYGSGANVLTF. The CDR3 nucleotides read TGTGCCAGCAGCTCCTTCCAGTACGGCTCTGGGGCCAACGTCCTGACTTTC.

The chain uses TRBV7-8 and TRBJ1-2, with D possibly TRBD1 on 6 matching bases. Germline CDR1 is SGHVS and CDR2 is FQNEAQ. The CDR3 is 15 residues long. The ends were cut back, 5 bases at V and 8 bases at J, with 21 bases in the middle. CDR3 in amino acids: CASSPLWGAAPGYTF. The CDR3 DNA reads TGTGCCAGCAGCCCTCTTTGGGGGGCGGCTCCCGGCTACACCTTC.

In nucleotides, the CDR3 is TGTGCCAGCAGCTTAAGAGGGCGGATTGAAGCTTTCTTT. Encoded protein: CASSLRGRIEAFF. V gene TRBV7-2 combines with J gene TRBJ1-1; D is ambiguous. This CDR3 region has 13 residues. The V and J ends lost 2 bases and 7 bases respectively, with 11 bases between them. Germline CDR1 and CDR2: SGHTA and FQGNSA.

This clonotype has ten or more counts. CDR3 sequence: CASSLSQGQGAKNIQYF. The CDR3 DNA reads as TGTGCCAGCAGCTTATCCCAAGGACAGGGGGCCAAAAACATTCAGTACTTC. The gene calls are TRBV7-2 and TRBJ2-4, with 9 bases fitting TRBD1. The V segment lost 2 bases and the J segment 1 base; nucleotides outside the gene matches: 6. The CDR3 sequence is 17 residues long. The germline V gene encodes CDR1 SGHTA and CDR2 FQGNSA.

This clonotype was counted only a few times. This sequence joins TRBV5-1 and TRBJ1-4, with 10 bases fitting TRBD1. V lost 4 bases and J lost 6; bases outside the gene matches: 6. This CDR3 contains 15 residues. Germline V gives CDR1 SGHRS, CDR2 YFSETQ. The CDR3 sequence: CASSPLGTGDEKLFF. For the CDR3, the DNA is TGCGCCAGCAGCCCCCTGGGGACAGGGGATGAAAAACTGTTTTTT.

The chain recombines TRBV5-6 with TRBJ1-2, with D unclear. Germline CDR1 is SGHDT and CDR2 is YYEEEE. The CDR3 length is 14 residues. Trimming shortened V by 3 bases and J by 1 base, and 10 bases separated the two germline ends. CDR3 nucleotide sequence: TGTGCCAGCAGCTCGGGCCCGGGTAACTATGGCTACACCTTC. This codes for CASSSGPGNYGYTF. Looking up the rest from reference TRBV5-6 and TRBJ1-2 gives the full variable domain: DAGVTQSPTHLIKTRGQQVTLRCSPKSGHDTVSWYQQALGQGPQFIFQYYEEEERQRGNFPDRFSGHQFPNYSSELNVNALLLGDSALYLCASSSGPGNYGYTFGSGTRLTVV.

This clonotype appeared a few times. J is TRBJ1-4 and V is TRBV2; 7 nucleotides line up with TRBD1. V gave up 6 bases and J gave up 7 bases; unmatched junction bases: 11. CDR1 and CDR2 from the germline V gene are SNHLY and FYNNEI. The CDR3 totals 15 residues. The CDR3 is CASRYRQGSSEKLFF. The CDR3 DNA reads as TGTGCCAGCAGATACCGACAGGGATCCTCTGAAAAACTGTTTTTT.

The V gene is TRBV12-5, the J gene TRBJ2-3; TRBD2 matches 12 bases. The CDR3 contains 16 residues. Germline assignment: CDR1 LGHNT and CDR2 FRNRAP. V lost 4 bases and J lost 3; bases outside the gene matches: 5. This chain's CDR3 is CASGSGLAGQTDTQYF. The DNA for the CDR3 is TGTGCTAGTGGTTCCGGACTAGCGGGGCAGACAGATACGCAGTATTTT.